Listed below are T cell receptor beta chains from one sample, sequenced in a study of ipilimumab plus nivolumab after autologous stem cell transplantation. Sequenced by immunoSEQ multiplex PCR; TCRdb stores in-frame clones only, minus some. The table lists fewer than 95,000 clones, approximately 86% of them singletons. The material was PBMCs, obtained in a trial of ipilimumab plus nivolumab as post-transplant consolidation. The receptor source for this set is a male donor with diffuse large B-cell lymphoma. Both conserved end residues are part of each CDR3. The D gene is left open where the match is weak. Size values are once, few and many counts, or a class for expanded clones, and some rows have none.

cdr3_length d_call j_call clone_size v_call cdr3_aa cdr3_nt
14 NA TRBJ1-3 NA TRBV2 CASTDTRSGNTIYF TGTGCCAGCACCGACACCAGATCTGGAAACACCATATATTTT
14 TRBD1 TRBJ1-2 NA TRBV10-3 CAIRGDREDYGYTF TGTGCCATCAGGGGGGACAGGGAAGACTATGGCTACACCTTC
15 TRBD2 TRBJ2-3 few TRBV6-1 CASSRAGGSTDTQYF TGTGCCAGCAGCAGAGCGGGGGGTTCTACAGATACGCAGTATTTT
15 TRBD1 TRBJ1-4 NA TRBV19 CASSSPGQANEKLFF TGTGCCAGTAGTTCACCTGGACAGGCTAATGAAAAACTGTTTTTT
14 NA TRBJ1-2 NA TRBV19 CASTDPGRIYGYTF TGTGCCAGTACCGACCCGGGCAGGATCTATGGCTACACCTTC
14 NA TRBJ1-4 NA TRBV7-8 CASSLTEIGRKLFF TGTGCCAGCAGCTTGACAGAGATCGGGCGAAAACTGTTTTTT
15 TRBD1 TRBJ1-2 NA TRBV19 CASTATGVTNYGYTF TGTGCCAGTACGGCGACAGGGGTAACGAACTATGGCTACACCTTC
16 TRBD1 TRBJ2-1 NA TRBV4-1 CASSQAGTGGYNEQFF TGCGCCAGCAGCCAAGCCGGGACAGGGGGTTACAATGAGCAGTTCTTC
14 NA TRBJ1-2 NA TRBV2 CASSKQGAKYGYTF TGTGCCAGCAGTAAACAGGGTGCCAAGTATGGCTACACCTTC
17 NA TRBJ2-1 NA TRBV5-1 CASSLNSGNLHYNEQFF TGCGCCAGCAGCTTGAATTCAGGCAACCTACACTACAATGAGCAGTTCTTC
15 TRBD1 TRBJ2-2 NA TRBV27 CASSRQGSGTGELFF TGTGCCAGCAGTAGACAGGGATCTGGCACCGGGGAGCTGTTTTTT
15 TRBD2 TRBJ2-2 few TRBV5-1 CASSLASGVSGELFF TGCGCCAGCAGCTTGGCTAGCGGGGTCTCCGGGGAGCTGTTTTTT
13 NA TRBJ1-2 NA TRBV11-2 CASSPTVNYGYTF TGTGCCAGCAGCCCCACGGTTAACTATGGCTACACCTTC
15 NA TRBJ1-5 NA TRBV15 CATSRDGRINQPQHF TGTGCCACCAGCAGAGACGGCCGGATAAATCAGCCCCAGCATTTT
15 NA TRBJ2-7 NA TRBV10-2 CASSETGTTSYEQYF TGCGCCAGCAGCGAGACTGGGACAACCTCCTACGAGCAGTACTTC
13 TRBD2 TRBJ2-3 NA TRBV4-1 CASSSSGADTQYF TGCGCCAGCAGCTCCAGCGGGGCAGATACGCAGTATTTT
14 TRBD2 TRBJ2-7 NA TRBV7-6 CASSLRGGRDEQYF TGTGCCAGCAGCTTAAGAGGAGGGAGGGACGAGCAGTACTTC
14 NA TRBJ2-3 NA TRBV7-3 CASSLAAPTDTQYF TGTGCCAGCAGCTTAGCGGCGCCCACAGATACGCAGTATTTT
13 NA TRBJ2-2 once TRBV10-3 CAINTDRTGELFF TGTGCCATCAACACCGACAGGACCGGGGAGCTGTTTTTT
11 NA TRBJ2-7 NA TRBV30 CAWSLGYEQYF TGTGCCTGGAGCTTGGGTTACGAGCAGTACTTC
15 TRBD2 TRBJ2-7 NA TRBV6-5 CASSSTSGGSYEQYF TGTGCCAGCAGCTCAACTAGCGGGGGGTCCTACGAGCAGTACTTC
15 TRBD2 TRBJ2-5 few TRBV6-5 CASSYWASGGETQYF TGTGCCAGCAGTTACTGGGCTAGCGGGGGGGAGACCCAGTACTTC
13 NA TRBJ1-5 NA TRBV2 CASLRDSNQPQHF TGTGCCAGTCTGCGGGACAGCAATCAGCCCCAGCATTTT
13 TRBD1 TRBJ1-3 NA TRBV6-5 CASRLTGKHLEYF TGTGCCAGCAGGTTGACAGGGAAGCACCTTGAATATTTT
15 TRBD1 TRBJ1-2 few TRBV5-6 CASSLGDRGNYGYTF TGTGCCAGCAGCTTGGGGGACAGGGGGAACTATGGCTACACCTTC
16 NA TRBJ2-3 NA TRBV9 CASSVANTPPVDTQYF TGTGCCAGCAGCGTAGCTAACACACCACCTGTAGATACGCAGTATTTT
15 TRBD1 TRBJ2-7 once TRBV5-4 CASSPPPGQGGEQYF TGTGCCAGCAGCCCCCCCCCGGGACAGGGTGGCGAGCAGTACTTC
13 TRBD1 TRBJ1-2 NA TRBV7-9 CACKAGGDYGYTF TGTGCCTGCAAAGCAGGGGGCGACTATGGCTACACCTTC
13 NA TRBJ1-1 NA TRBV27 CASSLKRDTEAFF TGTGCCAGCAGCCTCAAGAGAGACACTGAAGCTTTCTTT
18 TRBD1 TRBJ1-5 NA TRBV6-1 CASSGPGQGFYSNQPQHF TGTGCCAGCAGTGGACCGGGACAGGGCTTCTATAGCAATCAGCCCCAGCATTTT
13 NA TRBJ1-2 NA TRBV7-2 CASPPGVKGGYTF TGTGCCAGCCCCCCGGGGGTAAAGGGGGGCTACACCTTC
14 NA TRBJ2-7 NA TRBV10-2 CASRSGSTSYEQYF TGCGCCAGCAGGTCCGGGTCAACCTCCTACGAGCAGTACTTC
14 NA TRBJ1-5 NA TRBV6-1 CASSDINLNQPQHF TGTGCCAGCAGTGACATAAACCTAAATCAGCCCCAGCATTTT
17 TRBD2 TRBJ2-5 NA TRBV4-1 CASSPSWEGTLGETQYF TGCGCCAGCAGCCCTTCATGGGAGGGGACCCTCGGAGAGACCCAGTACTTC
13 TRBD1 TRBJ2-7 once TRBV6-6 CASSPGQGASQYF TGTGCCAGCAGTCCCGGACAGGGGGCTTCGCAGTACTTC
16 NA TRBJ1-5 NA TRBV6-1 CASSASGTIHNQPQHF TGTGCCAGCAGTGCCTCGGGGACAATCCACAATCAGCCCCAGCATTTT
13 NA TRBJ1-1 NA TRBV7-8 CASSEQNTGEAFF TGTGCCAGCAGCGAACAGAACACTGGTGAAGCTTTCTTT
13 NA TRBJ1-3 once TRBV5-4 CASSLEAGNTIYF TGTGCCAGCAGCTTGGAGGCGGGAAACACCATATATTTT
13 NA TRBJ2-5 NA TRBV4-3 CASSQEAWGTQYF TGCGCCAGCAGCCAAGAAGCGTGGGGGACCCAGTACTTC
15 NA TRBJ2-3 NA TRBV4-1 CASSQLTQPTDTQYF TGCGCCAGCAGCCAGCTGACACAGCCCACAGATACGCAGTATTTT
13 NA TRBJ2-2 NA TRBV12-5 CASGPLNRGELFF TGTGCTAGTGGACCCCTCAATAGAGGGGAGCTGTTTTTT
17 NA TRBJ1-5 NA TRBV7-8 CASSPRVTRDSNQPQHF TGTGCCAGCAGCCCCCGGGTCACACGTGATAGCAATCAGCCCCAGCATTTT
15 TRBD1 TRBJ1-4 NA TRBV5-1 CASSSSGQGQEKLFF TGCGCCAGCAGCTCCTCGGGACAGGGGCAAGAAAAACTGTTTTTT
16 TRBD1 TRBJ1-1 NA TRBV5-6 CASSHAFRGRFTEAFF TGTGCCAGCAGCCATGCGTTCAGGGGGCGATTCACTGAAGCTTTCTTT
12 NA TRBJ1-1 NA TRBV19 CASSNRQVRAFF TGTGCCAGTAGTAATAGACAGGTGAGAGCTTTCTTT